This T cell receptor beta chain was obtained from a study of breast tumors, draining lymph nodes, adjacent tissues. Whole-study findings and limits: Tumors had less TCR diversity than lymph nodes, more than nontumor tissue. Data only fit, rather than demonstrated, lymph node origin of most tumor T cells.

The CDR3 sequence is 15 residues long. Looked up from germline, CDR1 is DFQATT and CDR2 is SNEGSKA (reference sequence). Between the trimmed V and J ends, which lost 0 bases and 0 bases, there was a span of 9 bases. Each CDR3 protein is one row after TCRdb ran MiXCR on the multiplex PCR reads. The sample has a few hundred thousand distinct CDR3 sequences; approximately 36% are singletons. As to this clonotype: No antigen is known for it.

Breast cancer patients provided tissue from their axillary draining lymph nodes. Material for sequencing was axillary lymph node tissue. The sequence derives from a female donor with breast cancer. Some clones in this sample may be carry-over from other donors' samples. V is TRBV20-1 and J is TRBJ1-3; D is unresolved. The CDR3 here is CSARDSFSSGNTIYF. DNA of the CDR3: TGCAGTGCTAGAGACAGCTTTAGCTCTGGAAACACCATATATTTT.